Sequencing of this TCR beta chain was carried out in a study of cytomegalovirus exposure and HLA in healthy donors. Overall study results and limits: The authors listed 150 to 200 TCR beta chains as cytomegalovirus-associated.

Remarks on this clone: The antigen remains unidentified.

PCR involved 60 Vbeta and 13 Jbeta primers. The protocol was immunoSEQ multiplex PCR, while the TCRdb copy is restricted to in-frame clones and leaves out a portion. The sample carries some 150,000 clones, around 73% recorded once. The germline V gene encodes CDR1 SNHLY and CDR2 FYNNEI. J gave up 0 bases and V 4 bases, and 2 bases lay outside the gene matches. This CDR3 has 14 residues. The chain is built from TRBV2 and TRBJ2-7; 8 bases line up with TRBD1. This clonotype originated in a female donor in good health and CMV-seronegative. The source material was PBMCs. The CDR3 reads CASSGQGSSYEQYF. CDR3 DNA: TGTGCCAGCAGTGGACAGGGGAGCTCCTACGAGCAGTACTTC.